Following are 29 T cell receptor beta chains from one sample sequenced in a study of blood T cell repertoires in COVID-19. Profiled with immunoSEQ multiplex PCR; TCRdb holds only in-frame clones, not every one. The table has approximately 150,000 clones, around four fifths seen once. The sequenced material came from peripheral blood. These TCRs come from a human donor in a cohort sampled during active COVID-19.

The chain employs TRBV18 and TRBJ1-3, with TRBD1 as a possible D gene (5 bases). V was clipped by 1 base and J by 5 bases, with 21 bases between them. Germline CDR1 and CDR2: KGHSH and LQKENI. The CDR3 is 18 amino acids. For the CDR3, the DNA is TGTGCCAGCTCACCACAGGGGATACCTTTGGGGTACAGAAACACCATATATTTT. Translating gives CASSPQGIPLGYRNTIYF.

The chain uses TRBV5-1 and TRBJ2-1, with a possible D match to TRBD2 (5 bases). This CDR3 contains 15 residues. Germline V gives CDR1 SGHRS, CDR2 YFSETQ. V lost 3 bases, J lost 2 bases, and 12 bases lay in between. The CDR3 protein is CASSSSGGTYNEQFF. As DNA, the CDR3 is TGCGCCAGCAGCTCGAGCGGAGGAACCTACAATGAGCAGTTCTTC.

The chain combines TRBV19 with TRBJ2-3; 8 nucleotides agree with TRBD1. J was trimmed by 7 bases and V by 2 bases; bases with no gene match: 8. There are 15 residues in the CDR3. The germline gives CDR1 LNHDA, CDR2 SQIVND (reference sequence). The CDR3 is CASSISQGALYTQYF. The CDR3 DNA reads TGTGCCAGTAGTATATCCCAGGGGGCTTTGTATACGCAGTATTTT.

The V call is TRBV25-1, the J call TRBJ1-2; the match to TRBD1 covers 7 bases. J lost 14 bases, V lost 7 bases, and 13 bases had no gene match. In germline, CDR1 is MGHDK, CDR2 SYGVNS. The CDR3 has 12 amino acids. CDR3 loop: CASTPPGTARTF. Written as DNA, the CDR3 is TGTGCCAGCACCCCGCCGGGGACAGCTCGTACCTTC.

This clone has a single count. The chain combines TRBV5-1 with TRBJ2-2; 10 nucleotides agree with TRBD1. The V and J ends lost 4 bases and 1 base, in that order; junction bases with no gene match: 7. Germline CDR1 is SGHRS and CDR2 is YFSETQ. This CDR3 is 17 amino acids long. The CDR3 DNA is TGCGCCAGCAGCCTCGACAGGGGGCGGAGGAACACCGGGGAGCTGTTTTTT. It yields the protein CASSLDRGRRNTGELFF.

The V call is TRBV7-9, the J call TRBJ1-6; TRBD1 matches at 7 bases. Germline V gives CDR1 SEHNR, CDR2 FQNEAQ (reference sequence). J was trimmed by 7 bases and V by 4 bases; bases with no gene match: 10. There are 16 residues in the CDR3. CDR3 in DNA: TGTGCCAGCAGCTACCGCGGACAGGCGGGGAATTCACCCCTCCACTTT. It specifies CASSYRGQAGNSPLHF. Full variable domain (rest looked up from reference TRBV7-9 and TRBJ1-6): DTGVSQNPRHKITKRGQNVTFRCDPISEHNRLYWYRQTLGQGPEFLTYFQNEAQLEKSRLLSDRFSAERPKGSFSTLEIQRTEQGDSAMYLCASSYRGQAGNSPLHFGNGTRLTVT.

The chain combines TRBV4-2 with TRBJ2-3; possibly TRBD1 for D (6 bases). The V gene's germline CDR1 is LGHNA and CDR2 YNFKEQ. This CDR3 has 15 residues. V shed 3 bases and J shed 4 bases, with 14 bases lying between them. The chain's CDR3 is CASSQSQGAPDTQYF. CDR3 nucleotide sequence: TGTGCCAGCAGCCAGTCACAGGGAGCCCCAGATACGCAGTATTTT.

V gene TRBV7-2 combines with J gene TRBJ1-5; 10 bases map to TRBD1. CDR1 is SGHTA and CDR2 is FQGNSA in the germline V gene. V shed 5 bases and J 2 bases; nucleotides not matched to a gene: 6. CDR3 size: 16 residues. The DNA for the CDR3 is TGTGCCAGCAGCGCGTGGGACAGGGGAGGCAATCAGCCCCAGCATTTT. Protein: CASSAWDRGGNQPQHF.

The CDR3 here is CASSLGAGDPGDGELFF. Written as DNA, the CDR3 is TGCGCCAGCAGCTTGGGGGCGGGAGACCCGGGAGACGGGGAGCTGTTTTTT. The V call is TRBV5-1, the J call TRBJ2-2, with TRBD2 matching over 7 bases. J gave up 7 bases and V 0 bases, and 12 bases lay outside the gene matches. This CDR3 has 17 amino acids. Looked up from germline, CDR1 is SGHRS and CDR2 is YFSETQ.

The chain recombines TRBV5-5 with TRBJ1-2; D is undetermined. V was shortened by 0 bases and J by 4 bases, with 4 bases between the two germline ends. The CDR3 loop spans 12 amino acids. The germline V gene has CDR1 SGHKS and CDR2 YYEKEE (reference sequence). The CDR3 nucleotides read TGTGCCAGCAGCTTGGCTCTCTATGGCTACACCTTC. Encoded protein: CASSLALYGYTF. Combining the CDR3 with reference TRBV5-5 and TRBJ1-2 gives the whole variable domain DAGVTQSPTHLIKTRGQQVTLRCSPISGHKSVSWYQQVLGQGPQFIFQYYEKEERGRGNFPDRFSARQFPNYSSELNVNALLLGDSALYLCASSLALYGYTFGSGTRLTVV.

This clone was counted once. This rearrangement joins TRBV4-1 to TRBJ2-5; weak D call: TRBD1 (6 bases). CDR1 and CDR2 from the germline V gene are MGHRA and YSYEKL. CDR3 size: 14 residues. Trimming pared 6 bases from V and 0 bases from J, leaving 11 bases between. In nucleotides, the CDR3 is TGCGCCAGCAGGGGGACATCGTACCAAGAGACCCAGTACTTC. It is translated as CASRGTSYQETQYF.

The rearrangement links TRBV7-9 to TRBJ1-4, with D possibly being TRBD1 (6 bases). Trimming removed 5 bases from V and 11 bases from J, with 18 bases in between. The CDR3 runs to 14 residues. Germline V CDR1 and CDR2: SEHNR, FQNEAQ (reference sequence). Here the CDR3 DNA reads TGTGCCAGCAGCCTAGGGGGTCGGGAGTCGAAACTGTTTTTT. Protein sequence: CASSLGGRESKLFF.

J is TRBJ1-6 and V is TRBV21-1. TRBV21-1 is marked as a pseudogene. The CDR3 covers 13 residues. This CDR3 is CASSKGGNSPLHF. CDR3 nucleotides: TGTGCCAGCAGCAAAGGCGGGAATTCACCCCTCCACTTT.

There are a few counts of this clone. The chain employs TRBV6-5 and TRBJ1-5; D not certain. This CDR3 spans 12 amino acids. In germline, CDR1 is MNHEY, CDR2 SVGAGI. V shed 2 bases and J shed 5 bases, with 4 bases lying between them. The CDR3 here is CASSYGYQPQHF. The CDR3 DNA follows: TGTGCCAGCAGTTACGGCTATCAGCCCCAGCATTTT.

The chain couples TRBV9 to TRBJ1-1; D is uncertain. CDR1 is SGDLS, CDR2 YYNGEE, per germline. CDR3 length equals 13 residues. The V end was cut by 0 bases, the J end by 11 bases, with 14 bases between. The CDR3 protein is CASSVESGRTAFF. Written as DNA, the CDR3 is TGTGCCAGCAGCGTAGAGAGCGGACGTACGGCTTTCTTT.

The CDR3 protein is CASSPEGGETQYF. Written as DNA, the CDR3 is TGTGCCAGCTCACCAGAGGGAGGAGAGACCCAGTACTTC. V gene TRBV18 combines with J gene TRBJ2-5, with D perhaps matching TRBD2 (6 bases). In germline, CDR1 is KGHSH, CDR2 LQKENI. The ends were cut back, 2 bases at V and 4 bases at J, with 8 bases in the middle. The CDR3 covers 13 residues.

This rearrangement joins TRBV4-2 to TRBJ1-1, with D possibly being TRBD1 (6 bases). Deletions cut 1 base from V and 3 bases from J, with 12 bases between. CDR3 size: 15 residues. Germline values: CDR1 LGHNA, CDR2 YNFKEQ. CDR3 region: CASSQANRQDTEAFF. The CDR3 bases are TGTGCCAGCAGCCAAGCCAACCGACAGGACACTGAAGCTTTCTTT.

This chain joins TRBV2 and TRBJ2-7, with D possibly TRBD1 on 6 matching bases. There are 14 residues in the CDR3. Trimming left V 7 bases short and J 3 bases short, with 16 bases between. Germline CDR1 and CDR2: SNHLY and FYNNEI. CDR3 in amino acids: CASIRGRGGYEQYF. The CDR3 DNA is TGTGCCAGCATTCGTGGCAGGGGTGGCTACGAGCAGTACTTC.

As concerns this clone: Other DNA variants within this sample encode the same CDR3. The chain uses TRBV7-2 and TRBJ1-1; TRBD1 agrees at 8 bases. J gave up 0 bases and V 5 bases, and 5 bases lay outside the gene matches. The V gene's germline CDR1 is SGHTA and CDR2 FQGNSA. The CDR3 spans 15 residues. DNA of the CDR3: TGTGCCAGCAGCCCAAACAGGGGGATGAACACTGAAGCTTTCTTT. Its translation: CASSPNRGMNTEAFF. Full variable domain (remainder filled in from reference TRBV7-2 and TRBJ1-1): GAGVSQSPSNKVTEKGKDVELRCDPISGHTALYWYRQSLGQGLEFLIYFQGNSAPDKSGLPSDRFSAERTGGSVSTLTIQRTQQEDSAVYLCASSPNRGMNTEAFFGQGTRLTVV.

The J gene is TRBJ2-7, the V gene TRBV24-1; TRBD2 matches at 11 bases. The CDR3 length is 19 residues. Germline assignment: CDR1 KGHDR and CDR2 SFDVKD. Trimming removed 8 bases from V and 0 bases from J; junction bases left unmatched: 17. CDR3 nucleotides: TGTGCCACCAACTTGCACCTGACTAGCGGGATTACCAGCTCCTACGAGCAGTACGTC. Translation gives CATNLHLTSGITSSYEQYV.

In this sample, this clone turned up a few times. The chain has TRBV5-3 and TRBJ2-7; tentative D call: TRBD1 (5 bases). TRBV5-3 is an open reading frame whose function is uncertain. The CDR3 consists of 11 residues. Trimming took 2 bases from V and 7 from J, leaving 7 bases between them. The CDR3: CARSFRTEQYF. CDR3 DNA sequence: TGTGCCAGAAGCTTTCGGACAGAGCAGTACTTC.

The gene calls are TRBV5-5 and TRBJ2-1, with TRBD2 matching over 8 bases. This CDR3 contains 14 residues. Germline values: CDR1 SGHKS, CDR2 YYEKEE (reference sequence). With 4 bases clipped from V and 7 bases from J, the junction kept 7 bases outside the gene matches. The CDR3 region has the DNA TGTGCCAGCAGCGCAACCGGGACTAGTAATGAGCAGTTCTTC. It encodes CASSATGTSNEQFF.

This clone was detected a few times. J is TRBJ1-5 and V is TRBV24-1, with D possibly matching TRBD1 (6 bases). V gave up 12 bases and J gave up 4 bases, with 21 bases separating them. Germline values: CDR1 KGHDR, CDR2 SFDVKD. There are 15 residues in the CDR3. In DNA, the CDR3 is TGTGCCTCCCCTGGCGCCGGGCAGGGGAATCAGCCCCAGCATTTT. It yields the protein CASPGAGQGNQPQHF.

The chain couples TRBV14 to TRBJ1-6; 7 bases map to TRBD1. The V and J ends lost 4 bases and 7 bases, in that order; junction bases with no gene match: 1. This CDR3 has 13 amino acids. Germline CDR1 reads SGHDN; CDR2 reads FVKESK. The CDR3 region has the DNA TGTGCCAGCAGCCCGACAGGGAATTCACCCCTCCACTTT. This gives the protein CASSPTGNSPLHF.

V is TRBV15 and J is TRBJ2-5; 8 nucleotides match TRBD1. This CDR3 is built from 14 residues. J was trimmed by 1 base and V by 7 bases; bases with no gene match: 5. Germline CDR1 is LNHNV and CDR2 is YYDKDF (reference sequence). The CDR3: CATTQGAGQETQYF. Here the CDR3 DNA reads TGTGCCACCACCCAGGGGGCTGGCCAAGAGACCCAGTACTTC.

In DNA form, the CDR3 reads TGTGCCAGCAGCCGTCAGGTGGATGGCACAGATACGCAGTATTTT. Amino acid sequence: CASSRQVDGTDTQYF. The genes are TRBV7-9 and TRBJ2-3; D gene uncertain. This CDR3 spans 15 amino acids. Trimming removed 5 bases at V and 1 base at J, with 13 bases between. CDR1 and CDR2 from the germline V gene are SEHNR and FQNEAQ (reference sequence).

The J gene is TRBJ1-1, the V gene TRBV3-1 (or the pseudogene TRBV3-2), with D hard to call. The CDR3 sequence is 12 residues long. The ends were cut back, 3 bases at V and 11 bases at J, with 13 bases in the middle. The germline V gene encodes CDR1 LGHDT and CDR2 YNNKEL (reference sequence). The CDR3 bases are TGTGCCAGCAGCCACGGCACAGAAATGGCTTTCTTT. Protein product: CASSHGTEMAFF.

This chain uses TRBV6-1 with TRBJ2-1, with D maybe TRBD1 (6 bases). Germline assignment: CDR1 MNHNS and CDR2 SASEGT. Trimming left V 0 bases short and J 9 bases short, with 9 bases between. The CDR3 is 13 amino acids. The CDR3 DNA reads TGTGCCAGCAGTGAAGCGAGGGGGACTGAGCAGTTCTTC. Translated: CASSEARGTEQFF.

CDR3 DNA sequence: TGTGCCAGCAGCTCCGGGCAGGGGGTGAATAATGAGCAGTTCTTC. Translated, it gives CASSSGQGVNNEQFF. V gene TRBV7-3 combines with J gene TRBJ2-1, with TRBD1 matching over 7 bases. Per germline, CDR1 SGHTA and CDR2 FQGTGA. The junction had 10 bases not matched to a gene; V was cut back by 4 bases and J by 7 bases. There are 15 residues in the CDR3.